These 4 T cell receptor beta chains were sequenced from one sample in a study of Ad26.COV2.S vaccination and SARS-CoV-2 variants. The treatment here: roughly 20 received Ad26.COV2.S at low or high dose, single or two shots; about 5 received placebo; per-sample allocation not given. Sampling occurred on day 63 after the first vaccine or placebo injection. Sequenced by immunoSEQ multiplex PCR; TCRdb stores in-frame clones only, minus some. The sample lists about 320,000 clones, around four fifths occurring once. Sequences were derived from peripheral blood, sampled in a trial of Ad26.COV2.S vaccine versus placebo. The source is a person between 18 and 60 years old who received the Ad26.COV2.S COVID-19 vaccine or a placebo.

V gene TRBV9 combines with J gene TRBJ2-1; 9 nucleotides line up with TRBD1. Germline V gene sequence: CDR1 SGDLS, CDR2 YYNGEE. This CDR3 region has 16 residues. With 4 bases clipped from V and 0 bases from J, the junction kept 5 bases outside the gene matches. CDR3 loop: CASSPTGGSSYNEQFF. CDR3 nucleotide sequence: TGTGCCAGCAGCCCCACAGGGGGCAGCTCCTACAATGAGCAGTTCTTC.

CDR3 sequence reads: CASSQYGGRSHTGELFF. As DNA, the CDR3 is TGCGCCAGCAGCCAGTATGGGGGACGGAGTCACACCGGGGAGCTGTTTTTT. The chain combines TRBV5-1 with TRBJ2-2; D may correspond to TRBD1 or TRBD2 (5 bases each). The V gene lost 4 bases and the J gene lost 3 bases, with 19 bases spanning the gap. Germline CDR1 reads SGHRS; CDR2 reads YFSETQ. The CDR3 extends over 17 amino acids.

This chain links TRBV2 with TRBJ2-7; 9 positions agree with TRBD1. The CDR3 contains 15 residues. Germline values: CDR1 SNHLY, CDR2 FYNNEI. V gave up 2 bases and J gave up 1 base; unmatched junction bases: 3. CDR3 coding DNA: TGTGCCAGCAGTGAATGGGGGACAGGGTCCTACGAGCAGTACTTC. Amino acids: CASSEWGTGSYEQYF. Full variable domain (missing parts from reference TRBV2 and TRBJ2-7): EPEVTQTPSHQVTQMGQEVILRCVPISNHLYFYWYRQILGQKVEFLVSFYNNEISEKSEIFDDQFSVERPDGSNFTLKIRSTKLEDSAMYFCASSEWGTGSYEQYFGPGTRLTVT.

The chain is built from TRBV3-1 (or the pseudogene TRBV3-2) and TRBJ2-3; 7 bases match TRBD2. Germline V gives CDR1 LGHDT, CDR2 YNNKEL (reference sequence). This CDR3 is 16 amino acids long. The V segment lost 3 bases and the J segment 4 bases; nucleotides outside the gene matches: 10. The CDR3 loop is CASSQDGGTLSDTQYF. CDR3 DNA: TGTGCCAGCAGCCAGGACGGGGGGACTCTATCAGATACGCAGTATTTT.